This T cell receptor beta chain was retrieved from a study of radiotherapy plus CTLA-4 blockade in lung cancer. The study's findings and limits: The study found tumor-derived TCR clones expanded in blood after radiotherapy plus ipilimumab.

Concerning this clone: Its matching antigen is unknown.

TCRdb's copy holds only in-frame clones and misses some; the assay was immunoSEQ multiplex PCR. The sample holds about 73,000 clones, about nine tenths seen once. Lung cancer patients with chemo-refractory metastatic non-small-cell disease were given focal radiation plus CTLA-4 blockade with ipilimumab. Trimming removed 0 bases at V and 2 bases at J, with 12 bases between. The CDR3 runs to 16 residues. In germline, CDR1 is LGHNA, CDR2 YNFKEQ. This chain links TRBV4-2 with TRBJ2-3; TRBD2 is a possible D gene (5 bases). The TCR sequence derives from a human donor with non-small cell lung cancer that progressed on radiotherapy plus ipilimumab. The sequences come from peripheral blood, collected from a patient treated with radiotherapy plus ipilimumab. The CDR3 DNA sequence: TGTGCCAGCAGCCAAGAGGGGAAGCGGAACACAGATACGCAGTATTTT. It is translated as CASSQEGKRNTDTQYF.